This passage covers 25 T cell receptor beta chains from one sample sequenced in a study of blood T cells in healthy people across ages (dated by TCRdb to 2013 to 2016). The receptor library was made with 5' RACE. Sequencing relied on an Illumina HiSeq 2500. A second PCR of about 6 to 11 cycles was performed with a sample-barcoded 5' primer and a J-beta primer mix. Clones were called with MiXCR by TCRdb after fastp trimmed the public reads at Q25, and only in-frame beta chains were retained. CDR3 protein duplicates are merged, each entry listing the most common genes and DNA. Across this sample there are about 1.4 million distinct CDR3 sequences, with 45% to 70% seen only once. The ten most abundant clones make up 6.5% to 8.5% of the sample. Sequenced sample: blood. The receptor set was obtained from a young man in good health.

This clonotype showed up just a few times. CDR3 protein: CASSDQGAGGYTF. The CDR3 nucleotides read TGTGCCAGCAGTGATCAGGGGGCGGGTGGCTACACCTTC. The rearrangement links TRBV6-5 to TRBJ1-2, with 8 positions matching TRBD1. The CDR3 has 13 residues. The germline V gene has CDR1 MNHEY and CDR2 SVGAGI. V shed 5 bases and J 7 bases; nucleotides not matched to a gene: 6.

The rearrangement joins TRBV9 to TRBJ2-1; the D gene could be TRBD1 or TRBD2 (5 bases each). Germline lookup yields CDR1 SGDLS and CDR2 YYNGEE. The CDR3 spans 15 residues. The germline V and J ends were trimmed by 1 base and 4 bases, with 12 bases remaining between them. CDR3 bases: TGTGCCAGCAGCGTACGTGGGGACCATTACAATGAGCAGTTCTTC. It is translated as CASSVRGDHYNEQFF. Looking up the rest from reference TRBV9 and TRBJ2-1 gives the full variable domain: DSGVTQTPKHLITATGQRVTLRCSPRSGDLSVYWYQQSLDQGLQFLIQYYNGEERAKGNILERFSAQQFPDLHSELNLSSLELGDSALYFCASSVRGDHYNEQFFGPGTRLTVL.

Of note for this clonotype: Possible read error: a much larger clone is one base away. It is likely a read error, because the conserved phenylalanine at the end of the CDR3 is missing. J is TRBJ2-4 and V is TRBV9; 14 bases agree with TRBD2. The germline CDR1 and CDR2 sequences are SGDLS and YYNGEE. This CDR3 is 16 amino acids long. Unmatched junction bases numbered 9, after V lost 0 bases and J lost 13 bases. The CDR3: CASSVDPGLAGEEQYL. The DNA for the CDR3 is TGTGCCAGCAGCGTAGATCCGGGACTAGCGGGAGAAGAGCAGTACTTA.

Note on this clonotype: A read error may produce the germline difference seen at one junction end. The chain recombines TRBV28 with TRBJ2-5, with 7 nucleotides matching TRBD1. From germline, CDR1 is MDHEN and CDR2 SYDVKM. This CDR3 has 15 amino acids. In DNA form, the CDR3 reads TGTGTCAGCAGTTTGGTAGACAGGGCTCAAGAGACCCAGTACTTC. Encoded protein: CVSSLVDRAQETQYF.

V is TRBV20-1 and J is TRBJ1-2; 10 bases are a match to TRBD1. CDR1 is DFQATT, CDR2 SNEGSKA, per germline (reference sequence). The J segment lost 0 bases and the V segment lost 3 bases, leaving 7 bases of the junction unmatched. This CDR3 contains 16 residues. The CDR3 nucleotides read TGCAGTGCTAGGTCCGGACAGGGGGGAGCTAACTATGGCTACACCTTC. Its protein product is CSARSGQGGANYGYTF.

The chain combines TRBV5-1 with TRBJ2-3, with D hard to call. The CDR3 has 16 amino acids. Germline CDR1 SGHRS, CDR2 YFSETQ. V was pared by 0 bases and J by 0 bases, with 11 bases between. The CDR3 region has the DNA TGCGCCAGCAGCTTGGGGGCTAAGACTAGCACAGATACGCAGTATTTT. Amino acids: CASSLGAKTSTDTQYF.

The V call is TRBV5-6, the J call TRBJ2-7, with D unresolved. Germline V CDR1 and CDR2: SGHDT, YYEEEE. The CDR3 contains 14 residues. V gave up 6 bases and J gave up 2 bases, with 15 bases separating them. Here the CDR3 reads CASTVGALTYEQYF. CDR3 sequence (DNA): TGTGCCAGCACCGTAGGAGCGTTGACCTACGAGCAGTACTTC.

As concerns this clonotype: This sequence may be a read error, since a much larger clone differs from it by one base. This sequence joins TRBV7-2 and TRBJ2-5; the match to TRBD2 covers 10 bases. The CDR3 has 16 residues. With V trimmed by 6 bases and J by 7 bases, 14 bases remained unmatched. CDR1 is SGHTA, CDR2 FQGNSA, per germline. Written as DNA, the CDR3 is TGTGCCAGCAGTCAGCCACTAGCGGGGAGTAAAGGGACCCAGTACTTC. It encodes CASSQPLAGSKGTQYF. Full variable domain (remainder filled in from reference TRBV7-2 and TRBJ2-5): GAGVSQSPSNKVTEKGKDVELRCDPISGHTALYWYRQSLGQGLEFLIYFQGNSAPDKSGLPSDRFSAERTGGSVSTLTIQRTQQEDSAVYLCASSQPLAGSKGTQYFGPGTRLLVL.

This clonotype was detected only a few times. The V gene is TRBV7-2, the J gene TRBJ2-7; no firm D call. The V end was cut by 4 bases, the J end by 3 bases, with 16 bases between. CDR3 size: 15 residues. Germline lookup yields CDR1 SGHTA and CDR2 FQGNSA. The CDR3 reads CASSSHIRRYYEQYF. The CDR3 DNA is TGTGCCAGCAGCTCACATATCAGACGGTACTACGAGCAGTACTTC.

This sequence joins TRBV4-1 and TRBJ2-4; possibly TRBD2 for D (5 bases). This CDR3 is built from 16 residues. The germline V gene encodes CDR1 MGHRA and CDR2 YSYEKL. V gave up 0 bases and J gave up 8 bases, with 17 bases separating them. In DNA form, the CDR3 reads TGCGCCAGCAGCCAAGATCTCGAGGGATGGCGGTACATTCAGTACTTC. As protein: CASSQDLEGWRYIQYF.

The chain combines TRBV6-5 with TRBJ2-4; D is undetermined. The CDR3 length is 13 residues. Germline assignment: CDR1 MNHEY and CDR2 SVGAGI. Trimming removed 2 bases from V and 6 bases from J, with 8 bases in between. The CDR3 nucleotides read TGTGCCAGCAGTTACGGGGTTGGAAACATTCAGTACTTC. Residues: CASSYGVGNIQYF.

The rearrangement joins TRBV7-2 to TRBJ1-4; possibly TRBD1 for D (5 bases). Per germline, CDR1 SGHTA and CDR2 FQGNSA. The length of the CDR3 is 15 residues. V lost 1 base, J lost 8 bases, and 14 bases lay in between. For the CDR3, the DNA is TGTGCCAGCAGCTTAGGGGTAGCAGGGAGGGAAAAACTGTTTTTT. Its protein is CASSLGVAGREKLFF.

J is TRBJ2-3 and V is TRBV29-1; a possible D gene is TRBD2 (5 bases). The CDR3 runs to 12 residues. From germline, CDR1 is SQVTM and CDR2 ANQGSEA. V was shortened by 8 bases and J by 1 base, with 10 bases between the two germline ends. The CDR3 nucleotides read TGCAGCACCGGAGGTGGCACAGATACGCAGTATTTT. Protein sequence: CSTGGGTDTQYF.

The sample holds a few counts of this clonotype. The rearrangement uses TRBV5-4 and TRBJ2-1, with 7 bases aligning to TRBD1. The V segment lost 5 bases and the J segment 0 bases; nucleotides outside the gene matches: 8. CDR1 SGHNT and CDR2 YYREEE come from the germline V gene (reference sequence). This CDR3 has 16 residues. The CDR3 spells CASRDTGQSSYNEQFF. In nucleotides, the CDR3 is TGTGCCAGCAGGGACACGGGACAGAGCTCCTACAATGAGCAGTTCTTC.

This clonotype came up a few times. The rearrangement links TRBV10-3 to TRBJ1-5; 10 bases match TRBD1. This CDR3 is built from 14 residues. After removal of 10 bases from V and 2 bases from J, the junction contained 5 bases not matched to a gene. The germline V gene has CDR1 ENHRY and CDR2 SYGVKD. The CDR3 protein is CATGTGDRNQPQHF. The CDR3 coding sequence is TGTGCCACCGGGACAGGGGATCGCAATCAGCCCCAGCATTTT.

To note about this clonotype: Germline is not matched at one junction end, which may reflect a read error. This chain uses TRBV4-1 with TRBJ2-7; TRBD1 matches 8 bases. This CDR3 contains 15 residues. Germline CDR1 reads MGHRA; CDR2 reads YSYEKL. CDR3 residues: CANSPRTGTPYEQYF. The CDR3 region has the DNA TGCGCCAACAGCCCCAGGACAGGGACTCCCTACGAGCAGTACTTC.

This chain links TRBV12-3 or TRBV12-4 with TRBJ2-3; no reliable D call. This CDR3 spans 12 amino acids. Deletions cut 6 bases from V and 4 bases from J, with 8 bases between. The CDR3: CASRGEPDTQYF. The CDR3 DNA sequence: TGTGCCAGCAGAGGAGAGCCAGATACGCAGTATTTT.

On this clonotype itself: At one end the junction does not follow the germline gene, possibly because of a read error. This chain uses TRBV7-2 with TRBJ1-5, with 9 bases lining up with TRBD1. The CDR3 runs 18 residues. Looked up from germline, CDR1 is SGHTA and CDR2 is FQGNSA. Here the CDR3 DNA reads TGTGCCGGCAGCTTAGGATTGGACAGGGGTGACGGCAATCAGCCCCAGCATTTT. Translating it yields CAGSLGLDRGDGNQPQHF.

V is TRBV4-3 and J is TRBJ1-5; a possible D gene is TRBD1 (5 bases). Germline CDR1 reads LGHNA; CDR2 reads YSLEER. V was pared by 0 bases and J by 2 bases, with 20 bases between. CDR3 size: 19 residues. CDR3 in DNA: TGCGCCAGCAGCCAAGATATGGTCCAGGGTGGGTGTGGCAATCAGCCCCAGCATTTT. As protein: CASSQDMVQGGCGNQPQHF.

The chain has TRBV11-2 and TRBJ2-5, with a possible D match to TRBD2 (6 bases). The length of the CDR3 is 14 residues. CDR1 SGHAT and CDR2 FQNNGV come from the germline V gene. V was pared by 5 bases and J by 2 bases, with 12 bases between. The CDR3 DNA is TGTGCCAGCAGCGGTCGGGGGATGCAAGAGACCCAGTACTTC. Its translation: CASSGRGMQETQYF.

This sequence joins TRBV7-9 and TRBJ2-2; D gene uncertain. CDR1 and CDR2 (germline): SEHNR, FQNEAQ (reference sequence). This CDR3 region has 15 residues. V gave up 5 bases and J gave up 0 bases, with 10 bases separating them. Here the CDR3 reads CASSKLNTNTGELFF. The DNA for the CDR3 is TGTGCCAGCAGCAAACTCAATACGAACACCGGGGAGCTGTTTTTT.

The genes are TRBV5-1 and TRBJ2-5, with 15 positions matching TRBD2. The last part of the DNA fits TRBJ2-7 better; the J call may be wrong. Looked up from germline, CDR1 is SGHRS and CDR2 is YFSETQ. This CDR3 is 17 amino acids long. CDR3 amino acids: CASSQGLAGGSSYEQYF. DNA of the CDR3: TGCGCCAGCAGCCAGGGACTAGCGGGAGGCAGTAGCTACGAGCAGTACTTC.

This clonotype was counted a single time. The CDR3 here is CASSVRVSYNEQFF. The CDR3 DNA reads as TGTGCCAGCAGCGTACGGGTCTCCTACAATGAGCAGTTCTTC. This chain uses TRBV7-9 with TRBJ2-1; D call uncertain. V was pared by 5 bases and J by 0 bases, with 8 bases between. This CDR3 comprises 14 residues. In germline, CDR1 is SEHNR, CDR2 FQNEAQ (reference sequence).

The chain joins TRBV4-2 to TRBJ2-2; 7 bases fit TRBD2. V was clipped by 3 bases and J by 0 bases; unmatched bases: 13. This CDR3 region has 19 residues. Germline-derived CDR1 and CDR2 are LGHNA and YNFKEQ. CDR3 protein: CASSHPGLNQYANTGELFF. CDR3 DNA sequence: TGTGCCAGCAGCCACCCGGGACTAAACCAATACGCGAACACCGGGGAGCTGTTTTTT.

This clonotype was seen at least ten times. As DNA, the CDR3 is TGTGCCAGCAGTGAAGCCGCGGGGGCAGCTGAAGCTTTCTTT. Its protein is CASSEAAGAAEAFF. The chain uses TRBV2 and TRBJ1-1, with a possible D match to TRBD1 (6 bases). Trimming shortened V by 0 bases and J by 6 bases, and 11 bases separated the two germline ends. This CDR3 region has 14 residues. Germline loops: CDR1 SNHLY, CDR2 FYNNEI.